Here is one T cell receptor (beta chain) with its context. As yet, its antigen is unknown. Germline CDR1 and CDR2: SGHRS and YFSETQ. V was shortened by 0 bases and J by 3 bases, with 12 bases between the two germline ends. The CDR3 is made up of 15 amino acids. TCRdb ran MiXCR on the RT-PCR reads and lists one entry per CDR3 protein. The repertoire includes hundreds of thousands of distinct CDR3 sequences, less than 10% of them detected once, and 13% sits in the top ten. The sample comes from a study of response to subunit inactivated influenza vaccine. Study-level points and caveats: Each seasonal influenza vaccination recruits few new T cells, the authors suggested.

The chain carries TRBV5-1 and TRBJ1-2; D unclear. The sequence came from a man in his fifties or sixties who received an inactivated influenza vaccine. The material was PBMCs from blood, obtained roughly 24 months after vaccination. The CDR3 loop reads CASSLDLQVHYGYTF. DNA of the CDR3: TGCGCCAGCAGCTTGGACCTACAAGTTCACTATGGCTACACCTTC.